Shown below are 6 T cell receptor beta chains from a single sample sequenced in a study of shared clonotypes between healthy human individuals. Repertoires were generated with immunoSEQ multiplex PCR, while TCRdb's copy carries only in-frame clones and drops some. The repertoire has 1,500,000 or so clones, roughly 96% of them found once; the top ten carry roughly 1.2%. Input material: naive CD4+ T cells sorted from blood. Subset: CD45RA+ positively selected. The source is a man aged 25-45 years in good health.

The CDR3 DNA follows: TGTGCCAGCAGCCCCCGGGGCTTCAAGAGGGCTTTCTTT. Protein: CASSPRGFKRAFF. This rearrangement joins TRBV28 to TRBJ1-1; TRBD1 is a possible D gene (5 bases). Germline V gene lookup returns CDR1 MDHEN and CDR2 SYDVKM. CDR3 length: 13 amino acids. With 6 bases removed from V and 11 bases from J, the gap between germline ends came to 19 bases.

The chain is built from TRBV29-1 and TRBJ1-1; no clear D gene. V was shortened by 4 bases and J by 2 bases, with 11 bases between the two germline ends. The CDR3 is 13 amino acids. CDR1 SQVTM and CDR2 ANQGSEA come from the germline V gene. The CDR3 protein is CSVVVQQNTEAFF. CDR3 coding DNA: TGCAGCGTTGTAGTACAGCAAAACACTGAAGCTTTCTTT.

The chain couples TRBV11-2 to TRBJ2-5, with D possibly TRBD1 on 5 matching bases. Germline CDR1 is SGHAT and CDR2 is FQNNGV. V was pared by 4 bases and J by 3 bases, with 15 bases between. The CDR3 consists of 15 residues. CDR3 loop: CASSSGTRVEETQYF. The DNA of the CDR3 is TGTGCCAGCAGCTCCGGAACCAGGGTGGAAGAGACCCAGTACTTC.

The chain couples TRBV6-5 to TRBJ1-1; 7 bases fit TRBD1. Trimming removed 0 bases from V and 4 bases from J; junction bases left unmatched: 5. The CDR3 loop spans 15 amino acids. Germline V gene data show CDR1 as MNHEY and CDR2 as SVGAGI. The DNA for the CDR3 is TGTGCCAGCAGTTACTCGACAGGGAGGAGCACTGAAGCTTTCTTT. Translated: CASSYSTGRSTEAFF.

This rearrangement joins TRBV19 to TRBJ2-5; 10 nucleotides agree with TRBD1. CDR3 length: 14 residues. After removal of 9 bases from V and 2 bases from J, the junction contained 6 bases not matched to a gene. The germline CDR1 and CDR2 sequences are LNHDA and SQIVND (reference sequence). The CDR3 DNA reads as TGTGCCAGCCAACGGACAGGGGGTCAAGAGACCCAGTACTTC. Its protein product is CASQRTGGQETQYF.

The DNA for the CDR3 is TGTGCCAGCAGCTTAGTCCTCGACAGCGGACAATACTACGAGCAGTACTTC. This translates into CASSLVLDSGQYYEQYF. The chain uses TRBV7-9 and TRBJ2-7; the D call may be TRBD1 or TRBD2 (5 bases each). V gave up 1 base and J gave up 3 bases, with 19 bases separating them. The CDR3 contains 17 residues. The V gene's germline CDR1 is SEHNR and CDR2 FQNEAQ (reference sequence).